The 13 T cell receptor beta chains in this list originate from one sample, sequenced in a study of cytomegalovirus exposure and HLA in healthy donors. PCR amplification relied on 60 Vbeta primers (plus 13 Jbeta primers). The repertoire was sequenced with immunoSEQ multiplex PCR; TCRdb's copy has only in-frame clones and lacks some. The sample is made up of 30,000 to 35,000 clones, and the top ten hold more than 3% of it. Sequenced material: PBMCs. Receptors were obtained from a woman between 40 and 55 years old in good health and CMV-seropositive.

CDR3 nucleotide sequence: TGTGCCAGCAGCGTAACTAGCGGGAACACCGGGGAGCTGTTTTTT. Amino acids: CASSVTSGNTGELFF. The gene calls are TRBV9 and TRBJ2-2, with 8 bases identical to TRBD2. This CDR3 is built from 15 residues. V lost 1 base, J lost 1 base, and 0 bases stayed unmatched. CDR1 and CDR2 from the germline V gene are SGDLS and YYNGEE.

The chain carries TRBV5-1 and TRBJ1-2; D remains ambiguous. Looked up from germline, CDR1 is SGHRS and CDR2 is YFSETQ. The CDR3 covers 15 residues. The V gene lost 3 bases and the J gene lost 5 bases, with 17 bases spanning the gap. The CDR3 sequence is CASSSGGIGIYGYTF. Here the CDR3 DNA reads TGCGCCAGCAGCTCCGGAGGCATAGGGATTTATGGCTACACCTTC.

V gene TRBV4-2 combines with J gene TRBJ2-7; 8 bases align to TRBD2. From germline, CDR1 is LGHNA and CDR2 YNFKEQ. This CDR3 has 15 amino acids. The J segment lost 2 bases and the V segment lost 1 base, leaving 4 bases of the junction unmatched. The CDR3 bases are TGTGCCAGCAGCCAAGTACCCGGGAGGGCCTACGAGCAGTACTTC. Amino acids: CASSQVPGRAYEQYF.

The chain employs TRBV29-1 and TRBJ1-5, with 9 bases identical to TRBD1. Germline V gene data show CDR1 as SQVTM and CDR2 as ANQGSEA. The junction had 0 bases not matched to a gene; V was cut back by 4 bases and J by 5 bases. The CDR3 extends over 12 amino acids. The CDR3 region is CSVGDRDQPQHF. The CDR3 nucleotides read TGCAGCGTTGGGGACAGGGATCAGCCCCAGCATTTT.

V is TRBV10-1 and J is TRBJ2-7; 7 nucleotides agree with TRBD1. The CDR3 contains 11 residues. Per the germline V gene, CDR1 is WNHNN and CDR2 is SYGVQD (reference sequence). Trimming at V came to 11 bases and at J to 4 bases, leaving 5 bases not matched to a gene. The CDR3 region has the DNA TGCGCCGGGCAACAGGGGTACGAGCAGTACTTC. Amino acids: CAGQQGYEQYF.

The chain joins TRBV5-1 to TRBJ1-4; perhaps TRBD1 as D (5 bases). The V end was cut by 6 bases, the J end by 2 bases, with 11 bases between. The germline V gene encodes CDR1 SGHRS and CDR2 YFSETQ. CDR3 length equals 14 residues. The CDR3 DNA sequence: TGCGCCAGCACTATCGGGGGGACTAATGAAAAACTGTTTTTT. Amino acid sequence: CASTIGGTNEKLFF.

The V call is TRBV28, the J call TRBJ1-2; maybe TRBD1 (5 bases). Germline-derived CDR1 and CDR2 are MDHEN and SYDVKM. This CDR3 has 14 residues. The ends were cut back, 3 bases at V and 2 bases at J, with 10 bases in the middle. The CDR3 is CASSFRWGNYGYTF. For the CDR3, the DNA is TGTGCCAGCAGTTTCCGGTGGGGCAACTATGGCTACACCTTC.

J is TRBJ1-2 and V is TRBV6-6; possibly TRBD1 for D (5 bases). The germline V gene has CDR1 MNHNY and CDR2 SVGAGI (reference sequence). Trimming removed 2 bases at V and 6 bases at J, with 16 bases between. There are 15 residues in the CDR3. CDR3 sequence: CASSYLLGGVDGYTF. DNA for the CDR3: TGTGCCAGCAGTTACCTACTTGGGGGGGTAGATGGCTACACCTTC.

V is TRBV30 and J is TRBJ2-3; TRBD1 is a possible D gene (6 bases). The CDR3 loop spans 12 amino acids. In germline, CDR1 is GTSNPN, CDR2 SVGIG (reference sequence). Trimming shortened V by 4 bases and J by 11 bases, and 16 bases separated the two germline ends. DNA for the CDR3: TGTGCCTGGACGACAGGAAGGGCGGGGCAGTATTTT. This encodes CAWTTGRAGQYF. Combining the CDR3 with reference TRBV30 and TRBJ2-3 gives the whole variable domain SQTIHQWPATLVQPVGSPLSLECTVEGTSNPNLYWYRQAAGRGLQLLFYSVGIGQISSEVPQNLSASRPQDRQFILSSKKLLLSDSGFYLCAWTTGRAGQYFGPGTRLTVL.

The genes are TRBV13 and TRBJ1-1; D possibly corresponds to TRBD1 (5 bases). Trimming removed 5 bases from V and 10 bases from J, with 17 bases in between. Per the germline V gene, CDR1 is PRHDT and CDR2 is FYEKMQ (reference sequence). The CDR3 contains 13 residues. CDR3 sequence: CASSSPKGVGAFF. The DNA for the CDR3 is TGTGCCAGCAGCAGCCCTAAAGGGGTTGGAGCTTTCTTT.

This sequence joins TRBV6-6 and TRBJ1-2, with D possibly being TRBD1 (5 bases). With 1 base removed from V and 8 bases from J, the gap between germline ends came to 14 bases. Germline-derived CDR1 and CDR2 are MNHNY and SVGAGI (reference sequence). The CDR3 contains 14 residues. CDR3 sequence (DNA): TGTGCCAGCAGTTACTTATCCAGGGCAGACGGCTACACCTTC. Translated, it gives CASSYLSRADGYTF.

V is TRBV27 and J is TRBJ2-7; TRBD2 is a possible D gene (5 bases). The CDR3 is made up of 15 amino acids. V gave up 7 bases and J gave up 3 bases, with 19 bases separating them. Germline V gene lookup returns CDR1 MNHEY and CDR2 SMNVEV (reference sequence). The CDR3 loop is CASKLGSGELYEQYF. In nucleotides, the CDR3 is TGTGCCAGCAAGCTGGGCAGCGGAGAACTCTACGAGCAGTACTTC.

This rearrangement joins TRBV10-1 to TRBJ2-1; TRBD1 matches at 8 bases. V lost 4 bases and J lost 3; bases outside the gene matches: 8. The germline CDR1 and CDR2 sequences are WNHNN and SYGVQD (reference sequence). This CDR3 contains 16 residues. The CDR3 loop is CASSGPQGAGYNEQFF. Here the CDR3 DNA reads TGCGCCAGCAGTGGTCCTCAGGGGGCGGGCTACAATGAGCAGTTCTTC.